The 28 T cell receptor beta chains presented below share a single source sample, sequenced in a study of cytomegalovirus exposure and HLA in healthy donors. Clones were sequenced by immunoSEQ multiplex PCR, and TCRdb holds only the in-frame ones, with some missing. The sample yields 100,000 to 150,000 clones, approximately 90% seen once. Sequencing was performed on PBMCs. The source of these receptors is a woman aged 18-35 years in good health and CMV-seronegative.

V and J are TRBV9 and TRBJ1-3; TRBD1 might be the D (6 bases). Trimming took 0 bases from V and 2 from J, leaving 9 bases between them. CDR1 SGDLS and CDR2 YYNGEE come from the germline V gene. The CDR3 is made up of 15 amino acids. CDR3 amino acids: CASSVGTATGNTIYF. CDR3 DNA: TGTGCCAGCAGCGTAGGGACAGCCACTGGAAACACCATATATTTT.

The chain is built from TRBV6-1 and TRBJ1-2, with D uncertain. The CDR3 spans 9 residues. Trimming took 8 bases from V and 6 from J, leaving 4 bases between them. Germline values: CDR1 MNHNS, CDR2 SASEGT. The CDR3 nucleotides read TGTGCCAGCCGGGATGGCTACACCTTC. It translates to CASRDGYTF.

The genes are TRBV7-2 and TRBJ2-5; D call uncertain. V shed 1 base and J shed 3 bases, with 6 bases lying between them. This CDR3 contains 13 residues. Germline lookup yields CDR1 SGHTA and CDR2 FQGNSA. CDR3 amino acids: CASSLDGEETQYF. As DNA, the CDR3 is TGTGCCAGCAGCTTAGACGGTGAAGAGACCCAGTACTTC.

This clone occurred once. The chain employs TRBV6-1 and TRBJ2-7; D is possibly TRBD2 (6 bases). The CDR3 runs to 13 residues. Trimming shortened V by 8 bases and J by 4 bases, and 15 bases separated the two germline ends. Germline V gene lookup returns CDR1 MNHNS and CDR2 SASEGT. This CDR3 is CASGKGRGYEQYF. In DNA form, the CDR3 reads TGTGCCAGCGGAAAGGGGCGGGGTTACGAGCAGTACTTC.

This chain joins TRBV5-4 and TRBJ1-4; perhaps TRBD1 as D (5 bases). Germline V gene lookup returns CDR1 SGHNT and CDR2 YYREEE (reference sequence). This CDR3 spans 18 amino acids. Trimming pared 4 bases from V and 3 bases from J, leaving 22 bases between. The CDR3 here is CASSQGFLDRGSNEKLFF. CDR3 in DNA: TGTGCCAGCAGCCAGGGTTTTCTAGACCGTGGATCTAATGAAAAACTGTTTTTT.

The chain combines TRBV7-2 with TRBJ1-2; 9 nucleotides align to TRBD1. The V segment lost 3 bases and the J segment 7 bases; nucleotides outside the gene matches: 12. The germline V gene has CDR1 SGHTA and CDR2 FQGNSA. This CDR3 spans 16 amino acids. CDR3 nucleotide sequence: TGTGCCAGCAGCTTGCGCGCCCGGGACAGGGTTGTTGGCTACACCTTC. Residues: CASSLRARDRVVGYTF.

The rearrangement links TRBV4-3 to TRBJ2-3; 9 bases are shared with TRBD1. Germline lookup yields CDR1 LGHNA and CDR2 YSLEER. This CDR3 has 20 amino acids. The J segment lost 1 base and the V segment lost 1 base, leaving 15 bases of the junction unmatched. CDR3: CASSQGLGQGQPARTDTQYF. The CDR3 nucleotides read TGCGCCAGCAGCCAAGGTCTAGGACAGGGGCAGCCGGCCCGCACAGATACGCAGTATTTT.

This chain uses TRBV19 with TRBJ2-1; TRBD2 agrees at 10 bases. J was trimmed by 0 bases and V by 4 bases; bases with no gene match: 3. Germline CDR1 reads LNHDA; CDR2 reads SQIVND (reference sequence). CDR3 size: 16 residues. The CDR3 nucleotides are TGTGCCAGTAGTACGGGACTAGCGAGCTCCTACAATGAGCAGTTCTTC. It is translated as CASSTGLASSYNEQFF.

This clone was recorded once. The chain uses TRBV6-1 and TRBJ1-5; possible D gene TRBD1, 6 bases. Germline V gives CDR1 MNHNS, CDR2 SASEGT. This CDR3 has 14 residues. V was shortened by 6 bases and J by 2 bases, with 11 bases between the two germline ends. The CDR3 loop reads CASRAPGGNQPQHF. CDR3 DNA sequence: TGTGCCAGCAGGGCCCCAGGGGGCAATCAGCCCCAGCATTTT.

CDR3 loop: CASSRSPGQGGLSSYNEQFF. Here the CDR3 DNA reads TGCGCCAGCAGTCGTTCCCCGGGACAGGGGGGTCTTAGCTCCTACAATGAGCAGTTCTTC. The V gene is TRBV5-1, the J gene TRBJ2-1, with 11 bases identical to TRBD1. V was clipped by 5 bases and J by 0 bases; unmatched bases: 16. Germline loops: CDR1 SGHRS, CDR2 YFSETQ. This CDR3 is built from 20 residues.

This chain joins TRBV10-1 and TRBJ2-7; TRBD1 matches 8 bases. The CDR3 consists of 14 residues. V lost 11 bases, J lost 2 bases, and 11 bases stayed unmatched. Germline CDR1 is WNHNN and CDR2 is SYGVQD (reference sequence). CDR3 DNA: TGCGCCCGAGACCGGGGACAGGCCACCTACGAGCAGTACTTC. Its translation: CARDRGQATYEQYF.

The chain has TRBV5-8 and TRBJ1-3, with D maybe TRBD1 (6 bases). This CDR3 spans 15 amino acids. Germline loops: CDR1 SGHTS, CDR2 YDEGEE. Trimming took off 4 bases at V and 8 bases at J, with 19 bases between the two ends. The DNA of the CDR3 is TGTGCCAGCAGCCTGGGGGCAGGGAGGGCAGACACCATATATTTT. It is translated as CASSLGAGRADTIYF.

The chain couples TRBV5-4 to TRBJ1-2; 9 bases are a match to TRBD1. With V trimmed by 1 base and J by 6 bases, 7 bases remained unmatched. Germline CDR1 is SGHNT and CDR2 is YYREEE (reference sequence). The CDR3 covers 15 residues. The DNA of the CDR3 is TGTGCCAGCAGCTTGCTTCTGGGACAGGGTGATGGCTACACCTTC. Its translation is CASSLLLGQGDGYTF. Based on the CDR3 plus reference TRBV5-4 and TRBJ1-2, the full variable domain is ETGVTQSPTHLIKTRGQQVTLRCSSQSGHNTVSWYQQALGQGPQFIFQYYREEENGRGNFPPRFSGLQFPNYSSELNVNALELDDSALYLCASSLLLGQGDGYTFGSGTRLTVV.

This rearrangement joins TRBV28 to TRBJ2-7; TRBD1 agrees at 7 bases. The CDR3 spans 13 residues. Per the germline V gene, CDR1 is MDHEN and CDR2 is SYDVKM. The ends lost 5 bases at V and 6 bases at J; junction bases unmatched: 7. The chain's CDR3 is CASSPLTGPEQYF. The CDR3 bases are TGTGCCAGCAGTCCCCTGACAGGGCCCGAGCAGTACTTC.

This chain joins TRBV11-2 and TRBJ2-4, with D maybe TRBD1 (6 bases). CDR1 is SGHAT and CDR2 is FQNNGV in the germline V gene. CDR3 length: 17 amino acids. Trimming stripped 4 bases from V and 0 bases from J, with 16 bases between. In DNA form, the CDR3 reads TGTGCCAGCAGCTCGATACGGACAGATCTAGCCAAAAACATTCAGTACTTC. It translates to CASSSIRTDLAKNIQYF.

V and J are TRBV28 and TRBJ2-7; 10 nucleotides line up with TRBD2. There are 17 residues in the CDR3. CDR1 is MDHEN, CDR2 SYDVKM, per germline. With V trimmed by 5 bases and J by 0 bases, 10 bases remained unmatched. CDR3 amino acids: CASSPLAGGRFSYEQYF. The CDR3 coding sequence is TGTGCCAGCAGTCCCTTAGCGGGAGGCCGCTTCTCCTACGAGCAGTACTTC.

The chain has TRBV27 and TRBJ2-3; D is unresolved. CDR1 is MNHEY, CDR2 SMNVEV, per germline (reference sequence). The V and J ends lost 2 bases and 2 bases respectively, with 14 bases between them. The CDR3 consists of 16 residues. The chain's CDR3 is CASSLRGPSFTDTQYF. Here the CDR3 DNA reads TGTGCCAGCAGTTTAAGAGGCCCATCATTCACAGATACGCAGTATTTT.

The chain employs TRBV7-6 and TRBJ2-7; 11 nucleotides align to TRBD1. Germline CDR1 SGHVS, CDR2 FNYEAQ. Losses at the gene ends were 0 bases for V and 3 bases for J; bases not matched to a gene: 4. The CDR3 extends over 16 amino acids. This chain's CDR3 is CASSLARDRGVYEQYF. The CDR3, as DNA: TGTGCCAGCAGCTTAGCTAGGGACAGGGGGGTCTACGAGCAGTACTTC. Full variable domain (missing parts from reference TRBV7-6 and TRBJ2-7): GAGVSQSPRYKVTKRGQDVALRCDPISGHVSLYWYRQALGQGPEFLTYFNYEAQQDKSGLPNDRFSAERPEGSISTLTIQRTEQRDSAMYRCASSLARDRGVYEQYFGPGTRLTVT.

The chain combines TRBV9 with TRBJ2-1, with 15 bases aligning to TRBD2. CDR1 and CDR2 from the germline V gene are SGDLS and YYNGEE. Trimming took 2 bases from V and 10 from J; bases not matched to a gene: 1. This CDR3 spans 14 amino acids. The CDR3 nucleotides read TGTGCCAGCAGCGTGGGGACTAGCGGGAGGGAGCAGTTCTTC. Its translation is CASSVGTSGREQFF.

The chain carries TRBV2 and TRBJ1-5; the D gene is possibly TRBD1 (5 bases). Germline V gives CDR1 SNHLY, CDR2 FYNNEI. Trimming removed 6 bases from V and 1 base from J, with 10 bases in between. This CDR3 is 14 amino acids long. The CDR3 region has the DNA TGTGCCAGCAGCCCTGGGGGGAGCAATCAGCCCCAGCATTTT. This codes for CASSPGGSNQPQHF.

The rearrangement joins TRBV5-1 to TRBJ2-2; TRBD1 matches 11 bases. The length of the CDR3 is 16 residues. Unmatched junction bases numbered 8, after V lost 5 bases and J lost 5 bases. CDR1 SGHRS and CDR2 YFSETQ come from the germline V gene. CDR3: CASRFTGTGGTGELFF. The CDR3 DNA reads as TGCGCCAGCAGATTTACCGGGACAGGGGGTACCGGGGAGCTGTTTTTT. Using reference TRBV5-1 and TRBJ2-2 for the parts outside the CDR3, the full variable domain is KAGVTQTPRYLIKTRGQQVTLSCSPISGHRSVSWYQQTPGQGLQFLFEYFSETQRNKGNFPGRFSGRQFSNSRSEMNVSTLELGDSALYLCASRFTGTGGTGELFFGEGSRLTVL.

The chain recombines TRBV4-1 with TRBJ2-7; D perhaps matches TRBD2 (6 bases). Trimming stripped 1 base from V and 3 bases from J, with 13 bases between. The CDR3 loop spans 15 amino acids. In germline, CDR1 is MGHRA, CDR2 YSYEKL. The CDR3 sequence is CASSQASVGGYEQYF. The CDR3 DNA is TGCGCCAGCAGCCAAGCTTCCGTGGGGGGCTACGAGCAGTACTTC.

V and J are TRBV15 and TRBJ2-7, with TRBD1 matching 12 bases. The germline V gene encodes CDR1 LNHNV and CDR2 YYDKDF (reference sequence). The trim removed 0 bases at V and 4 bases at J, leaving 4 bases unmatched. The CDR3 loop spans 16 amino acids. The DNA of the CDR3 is TGTGCCACCAGCAGAGATCCGGGACAGGGGGCGTACGAGCAGTACTTC. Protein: CATSRDPGQGAYEQYF.

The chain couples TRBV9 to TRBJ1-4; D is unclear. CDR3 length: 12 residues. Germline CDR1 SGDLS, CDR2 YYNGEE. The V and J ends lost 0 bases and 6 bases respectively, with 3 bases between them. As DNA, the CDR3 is TGTGCCAGCAGCGTAGGAGATGAAAAACTGTTTTTT. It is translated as CASSVGDEKLFF.

The CDR3 protein is CASSEDGTSRHEQFF. The CDR3 DNA reads as TGTGCCAGCAGTGAAGATGGGACTAGTCGGCATGAGCAGTTCTTC. The V gene is TRBV6-1, the J gene TRBJ2-1, with 8 nucleotides matching TRBD2. Trimming at V came to 1 base and at J to 8 bases, leaving 7 bases not matched to a gene. The CDR3 length is 15 residues. Germline values: CDR1 MNHNS, CDR2 SASEGT.

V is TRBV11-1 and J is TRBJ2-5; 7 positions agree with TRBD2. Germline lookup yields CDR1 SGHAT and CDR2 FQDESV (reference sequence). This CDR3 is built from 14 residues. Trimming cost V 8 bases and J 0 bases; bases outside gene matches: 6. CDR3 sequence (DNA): TGTGCCAGCCAGGCGGGAGCGAACCAAGAGACCCAGTACTTC. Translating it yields CASQAGANQETQYF.

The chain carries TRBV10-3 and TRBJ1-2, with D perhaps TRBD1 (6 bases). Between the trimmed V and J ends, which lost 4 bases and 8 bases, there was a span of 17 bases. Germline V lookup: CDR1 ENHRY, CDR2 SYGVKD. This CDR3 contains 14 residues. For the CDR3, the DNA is TGTGCCATCAGTGGTACTACAGGGATAAGGGGCTACACCTTC. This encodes CAISGTTGIRGYTF.

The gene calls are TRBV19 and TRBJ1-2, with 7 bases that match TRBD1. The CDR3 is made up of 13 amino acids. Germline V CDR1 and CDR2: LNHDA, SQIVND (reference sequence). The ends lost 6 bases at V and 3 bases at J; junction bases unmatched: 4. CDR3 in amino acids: CASSETGYYGYTF. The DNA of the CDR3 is TGTGCCAGTAGCGAGACAGGGTACTATGGCTACACCTTC.